Listed here are 2 T cell receptor beta chains from one sample, sequenced in a study of T cell responses to AZD1222 COVID-19 vaccine. The protocol was immunoSEQ multiplex PCR, while the TCRdb copy is restricted to in-frame clones and leaves out a portion. Altogether more than 100,000 clones are present, about nine tenths being singletons, with the ten largest covering 7.9%. The material was peripheral blood, obtained 28 days after the second AZD1222 dose. The receptors originated from an adult who received the AZD1222 COVID-19 vaccine.

The chain is built from TRBV5-4 and TRBJ1-6, with TRBD1 as a possible D gene (5 bases). The CDR3 runs to 18 residues. The germline V and J ends were trimmed by 0 bases and 5 bases, with 18 bases remaining between them. Germline V gene data show CDR1 as SGHNT and CDR2 as YYREEE (reference sequence). The CDR3 sequence is CASSLAGAGGTNNSPLHF. The CDR3 coding sequence is TGTGCCAGCAGCTTGGCCGGGGCGGGAGGAACCAATAATTCACCCCTCCACTTT. The complete variable domain, with remaining parts taken from reference TRBV5-4 and TRBJ1-6, reads ETGVTQSPTHLIKTRGQQVTLRCSSQSGHNTVSWYQQALGQGPQFIFQYYREEENGRGNFPPRFSGLQFPNYSSELNVNALELDDSALYLCASSLAGAGGTNNSPLHFGNGTRLTVT.

The chain combines TRBV7-8 with TRBJ2-7; tentatively, D is TRBD1 (6 bases). V lost 4 bases to trimming and J lost 6 bases, with 19 bases between them. The CDR3 has 15 amino acids. The germline CDR1 and CDR2 sequences are SGHVS and FQNEAQ. The CDR3 nucleotides are TGTGCCAGCAGCTCTCAAACGGGCAGGGGAAGCGAGCAGTACTTC. As protein: CASSSQTGRGSEQYF.